These 9 T cell receptor beta chains originate from one sample sequenced in a study of radiotherapy plus CTLA-4 blockade in lung cancer. Generated by immunoSEQ multiplex PCR, the TCRdb table keeps only in-frame clones and is missing some. The sample has more than 100,000 clones, 85% to 90% seen once. Material: peripheral blood, obtained from a patient treated with radiotherapy plus ipilimumab. The receptors shown here come from a human donor with non-small cell lung cancer that progressed on radiotherapy plus ipilimumab.

The genes are TRBV2 and TRBJ2-7; D perhaps matches TRBD2 (5 bases). CDR3 length equals 15 residues. Trimming removed 2 bases from V and 7 bases from J, with 18 bases in between. The germline gives CDR1 SNHLY, CDR2 FYNNEI. The CDR3 loop reads CASSEQSGGPGEQYF. The DNA for the CDR3 is TGTGCCAGCAGTGAACAGTCAGGCGGACCGGGGGAGCAGTACTTC. Based on the CDR3 plus reference TRBV2 and TRBJ2-7, the full variable domain is EPEVTQTPSHQVTQMGQEVILRCVPISNHLYFYWYRQILGQKVEFLVSFYNNEISEKSEIFDDQFSVERPDGSNFTLKIRSTKLEDSAMYFCASSEQSGGPGEQYFGPGTRLTVT.

This chain joins TRBV19 and TRBJ2-7; 7 bases map to TRBD2. This CDR3 is built from 14 residues. J was trimmed by 4 bases and V by 9 bases; bases with no gene match: 12. Germline V lookup: CDR1 LNHDA, CDR2 SQIVND (reference sequence). CDR3 protein: CASSPGGRYYEQYF. As DNA, the CDR3 is TGTGCCAGCTCACCCGGCGGGAGATATTACGAGCAGTACTTC.

The chain joins TRBV29-1 to TRBJ2-7, with 14 bases aligning to TRBD2. Germline trimming cut 7 bases from V and 3 bases from J; bases unmatched to any gene: 5. This CDR3 has 14 amino acids. CDR1 and CDR2 (germline): SQVTM, ANQGSEA. The DNA for the CDR3 is TGCAGCGCCATGACTAGCGGGAGGGACTACGAGCAGTACTTC. This encodes CSAMTSGRDYEQYF.

V gene TRBV11-3 combines with J gene TRBJ2-3; TRBD2 might be the D (5 bases). Trimming shortened V by 4 bases and J by 2 bases, and 22 bases separated the two germline ends. CDR1 and CDR2 (germline): SGHNT, YENEEA. The CDR3 length is 18 residues. The CDR3 sequence is CASSYTSGPGGNTDTQYF. The CDR3 region has the DNA TGTGCCAGCAGCTACACGTCGGGCCCCGGAGGCAACACAGATACGCAGTATTTT.

The gene calls are TRBV19 and TRBJ2-1; 8 nucleotides align to TRBD2. With V trimmed by 5 bases and J by 6 bases, 6 bases remained unmatched. CDR1 and CDR2 (germline): LNHDA, SQIVND (reference sequence). The CDR3 spans 14 residues. The CDR3 reads CASSQGLVVNEQFF. CDR3 in DNA: TGTGCCAGTAGTCAGGGACTAGTAGTCAATGAGCAGTTCTTC.

The genes are TRBV27 and TRBJ2-3; a weak D match, TRBD1 (5 bases). The V gene's germline CDR1 is MNHEY and CDR2 SMNVEV (reference sequence). V was trimmed by 5 bases and J by 0 bases, leaving 9 bases between them. CDR3 length: 14 amino acids. In DNA form, the CDR3 reads TGTGCCAGCAGTCCCCGACAGAGCACAGATACGCAGTATTTT. It translates to CASSPRQSTDTQYF.

The chain is built from TRBV5-1 and TRBJ1-1; 9 nucleotides agree with TRBD1. The V and J ends lost 3 bases and 1 base, in that order; junction bases with no gene match: 7. In germline, CDR1 is SGHRS, CDR2 YFSETQ. The length of the CDR3 is 16 residues. The CDR3 is CASSYSLQGANTEAFF. The CDR3 DNA reads as TGCGCCAGCAGCTACTCCCTACAGGGGGCGAACACTGAAGCTTTCTTT.

The chain combines TRBV6-5 with TRBJ2-7; D is tentatively TRBD1 or TRBD2 (6 bases each). This CDR3 has 15 residues. Trimming took 0 bases from V and 0 from J, leaving 9 bases between them. Germline V gene data show CDR1 as MNHEY and CDR2 as SVGAGI. The CDR3 loop reads CASSYSGGTSYEQYF. The DNA of the CDR3 is TGTGCCAGCAGTTACTCAGGGGGGACCTCCTACGAGCAGTACTTC.

This rearrangement joins TRBV5-1 to TRBJ1-2, with a possible D match to TRBD1 (5 bases). The CDR3 is 15 amino acids. Per the germline V gene, CDR1 is SGHRS and CDR2 is YFSETQ. V was cut by 4 bases and J by 2 bases, with 15 bases left in between. The CDR3 DNA reads TGCGCCAGCAGCCCCGTCGGAGGGACCAACTATGGCTACACCTTC. This sequence encodes CASSPVGGTNYGYTF.